Below are 6 T cell receptor beta chains sequenced from a single sample in a study of OX40 agonist ivuxolimab in advanced cancers. Produced via immunoSEQ multiplex PCR; TCRdb's table is partial and in-frame only. Of 89,000 or so clones listed, 70% to 90% are singletons. The sample was CD4+ or CD8+ T cells sorted from blood, taken in a trial of the OX40 agonist ivuxolimab. Receptors were obtained from an adult with an advanced solid tumor such as melanoma, head and neck, liver or kidney cancer.

The table lists this clone with a few counts. J is TRBJ2-1 and V is TRBV30; 11 nucleotides line up with TRBD2. CDR3 length: 14 residues. J lost 7 bases, V lost 1 base, and 3 bases had no gene match. Germline V gene lookup returns CDR1 GTSNPN and CDR2 SVGIG (reference sequence). CDR3: CAWSATSGRNEQFF. The DNA of the CDR3 is TGTGCCTGGAGTGCCACTAGCGGGAGAAATGAGCAGTTCTTC.

This chain uses TRBV11-2 with TRBJ1-2; tentatively, D is TRBD1 (5 bases). V lost 5 bases and J lost 4, with 11 bases in between. The CDR3 contains 13 residues. CDR1 is SGHAT and CDR2 is FQNNGV in the germline V gene. Written as DNA, the CDR3 is TGTGCCAGCAGCCAACAGGTGATCTATGGCTACACCTTC. Translating it yields CASSQQVIYGYTF.

The chain joins TRBV28 to TRBJ2-5; D might be TRBD1 or TRBD2, each matching 6 bases. Trimming cost V 3 bases and J 2 bases, with 10 bases left between them. This CDR3 has 14 amino acids. Germline CDR1 and CDR2: MDHEN and SYDVKM. The chain's CDR3 is CASSFGGPQETQYF. The CDR3 DNA reads as TGTGCCAGCAGTTTCGGGGGCCCTCAAGAGACCCAGTACTTC.

CDR3 residues: CASKYTAGADTEAFF. CDR3 nucleotide sequence: TGTGCCAGCAAGTATACCGCGGGGGCGGACACTGAAGCTTTCTTT. V and J are TRBV6-5 and TRBJ1-1, with a weak D call TRBD1 (6 bases). The germline gives CDR1 MNHEY, CDR2 SVGAGI. The CDR3 is made up of 15 amino acids. V shed 7 bases and J shed 3 bases, with 18 bases lying between them.

This clone was recorded once. The rearrangement joins TRBV5-1 to TRBJ1-1; D is possibly TRBD1 (5 bases). This CDR3 comprises 15 residues. CDR1 is SGHRS, CDR2 YFSETQ, per germline. Trimming shortened V by 0 bases and J by 0 bases, and 9 bases separated the two germline ends. CDR3 in DNA: TGCGCCAGCAGCTTGGCAGGGTTTCTGAACACTGAAGCTTTCTTT. It translates to CASSLAGFLNTEAFF.

The gene calls are TRBV6-5 and TRBJ2-3; D might be TRBD2 (6 bases). With 2 bases removed from V and 0 bases from J, the gap between germline ends came to 12 bases. This CDR3 is 16 amino acids long. Germline CDR1 reads MNHEY; CDR2 reads SVGAGI. The CDR3 region has the DNA TGTGCCAGCAGTTACCGGGGACTCCTTAGCACAGATACGCAGTATTTT. Protein sequence: CASSYRGLLSTDTQYF.